A single TCR beta chain is shown here with its context. Antigen: not known. CDR1 MNHEY and CDR2 SVGAGI come from the germline V gene. Trimming cost V 7 bases and J 9 bases; bases outside gene matches: 9. The CDR3 totals 14 residues. TCRdb keeps only in-frame clones here, not all; method: immunoSEQ multiplex PCR. The sample shows 13,000 or so clones, 69% of them seen only once. This sample was included in a study of chemoradiotherapy in HPV16-positive cancers. General study results and limits: In HPV16-positive patients, HPV-responsive T-cell expansion tracked better recurrence-free survival.

Samples were taken several times over chemoradiotherapy. The sample here was taken from a patient who underwent chemoradiotherapy. The TCR was taken from a human donor with HPV-associated anogenital cancer. The chain is built from TRBV6-5 and TRBJ1-6; 7 bases agree with TRBD1. This CDR3 reads CASNRQGKSSPLHF. CDR3 nucleotides: TGTGCCAGCAATCGACAGGGAAAGAGTTCACCCCTCCACTTT.